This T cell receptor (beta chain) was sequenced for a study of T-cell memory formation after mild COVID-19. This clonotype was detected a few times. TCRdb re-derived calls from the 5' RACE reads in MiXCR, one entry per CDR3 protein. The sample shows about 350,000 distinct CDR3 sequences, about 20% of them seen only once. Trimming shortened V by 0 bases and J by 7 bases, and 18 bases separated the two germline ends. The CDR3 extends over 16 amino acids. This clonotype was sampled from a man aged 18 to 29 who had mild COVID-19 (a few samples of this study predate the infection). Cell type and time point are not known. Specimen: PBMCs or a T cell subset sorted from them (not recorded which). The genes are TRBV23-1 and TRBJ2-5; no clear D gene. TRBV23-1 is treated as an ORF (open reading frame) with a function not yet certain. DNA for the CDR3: TGCGCCAGCAGTCAATCCTGGGCACCTGGAAGGTGGACCCAGTACTTC. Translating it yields CASSQSWAPGRWTQYF.